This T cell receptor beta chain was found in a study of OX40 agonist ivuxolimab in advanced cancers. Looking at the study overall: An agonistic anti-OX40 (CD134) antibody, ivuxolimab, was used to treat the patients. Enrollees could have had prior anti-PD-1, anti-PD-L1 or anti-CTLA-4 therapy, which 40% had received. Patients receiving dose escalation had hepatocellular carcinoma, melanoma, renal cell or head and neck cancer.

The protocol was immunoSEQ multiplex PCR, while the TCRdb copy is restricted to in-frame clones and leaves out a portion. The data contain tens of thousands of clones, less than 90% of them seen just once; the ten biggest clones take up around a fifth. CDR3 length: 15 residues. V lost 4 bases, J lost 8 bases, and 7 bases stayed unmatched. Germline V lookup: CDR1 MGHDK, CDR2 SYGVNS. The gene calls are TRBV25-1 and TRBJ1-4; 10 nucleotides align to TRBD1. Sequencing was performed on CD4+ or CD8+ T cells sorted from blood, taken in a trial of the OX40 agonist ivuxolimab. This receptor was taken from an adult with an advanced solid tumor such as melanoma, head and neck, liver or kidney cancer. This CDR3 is CASSGLRDRGEKLFF. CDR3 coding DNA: TGTGCCAGCAGTGGCCTCCGGGACAGGGGAGAAAAACTGTTTTTT.